This T cell receptor (beta chain) was retrieved from a study of OX40 agonist ivuxolimab in advanced cancers. For context, the study as a whole: Ivuxolimab, which targeted the costimulatory receptor OX40 (CD134), was an agonistic, fully human IgG2 monoclonal antibody. Intravenous ivuxolimab was administered to patients every 2 weeks at six dose levels: 0.01, 0.1, 0.3, 1.5, 3 and 10 mg/kg. Among the roughly 52 dose-escalation patients, about 20 had hepatocellular carcinoma, 15 or so melanoma, 9 renal cell carcinoma and 9 head and neck cancer. The dose-escalation cohort was 82.7% male with a mean age of about 60 years, ranging from about 20 to 85. Patients were allowed to have had prior anti-PD-1, anti-PD-L1 or anti-CTLA-4 therapy, and roughly 40% of the dose-escalation patients had previously received checkpoint inhibitors. Three dose-escalation patients achieved partial responses, one with hepatocellular carcinoma and two with cutaneous melanoma. Peripheral TCRbeta sequencing was intended to test whether TCR sequence diversity was altered and clonal T-cell expansion was caused by ivuxolimab. The paper describes the monotherapy dose-escalation part (N of about 52 patients) of the phase I trial of ivuxolimab. Broad study findings and their caveats: Low levels of normalized T-cell clonal expansion were also shown by some nonresponding patients. Antigen specificity was not determined for the clonally expanded peripheral T cells. After ivuxolimab, more expanded clones were found on average in CD8+ T cells than in CD4+ T cells. In the 0.1-3.0 mg/kg groups, partial responders had among the lowest normalized peripheral clonal expansion, particularly in CD8+ T cells. At doses from 0.1 to 3.0 mg/kg, clonal expansion was seen in both CD4+ and CD8+ blood T cells between baseline and week 6.

Genomic DNA was extracted from sorted cells for sequencing of the TCRbeta CDR3 region. TCRbeta CDR3 regions were sequenced using the immunoSEQ Assay. TCRdb mirrors the immuneACCESS table, restricted to in-frame sequences. Some clones are absent from its copies; in checked studies, under half trace to an unresolved V gene, and the reason for the others is unknown. This sample has over 70,000 clones in its table, and more than 75% of those were observed once. The top ten clonotypes cover 6.5% to 7.5% of the sample. This clone was found a few times. Its antigen target is currently unknown. Per-base qualities were not stored, and no clone one base away is much larger. The trial excluded patients who had a history of autoimmune disease or were on systemic immunosuppression. Peripheral blood for TCR sequencing was collected from all dose cohorts at baseline, on cycle 4 day 1, and on cycle 7 day 1. Samples came from an open-label, multicenter, first-in-human phase I dose-escalation trial of ivuxolimab. Adults with locally advanced or metastatic melanoma, renal cell carcinoma, hepatocellular carcinoma or head and neck squamous cell carcinoma were enrolled in the trial. Before TCR sequencing, CD4+ T cells and CD8+ T cells were sorted from peripheral blood as separate populations.

Including the terminal cysteine and phenylalanine, the CDR3 comprises 16 residues. Of the read, only the CDR3 DNA is kept; its 48 bases are in frame from base 1. Sequences SGHRS (CDR1) and YFSETQ (CDR2) are obtained from the germline V gene. Trimming leaves V shorter by 1 base and J shorter by 2 bases, with the junction holding 5 bases beyond the gene matches. Rearrangement joined TRBV5-1 to TRBJ2-1, with 8 central nucleotides matching TRBD2. This clonotype was sampled from an adult with an advanced solid tumor such as melanoma, head and neck, liver or kidney cancer. Sequencing was performed on CD4+ or CD8+ T cells sorted from blood, taken in a trial of the OX40 agonist ivuxolimab. CDR3 protein: CASSLRVSGTYNEQFF. The DNA sequence is as follows: TGCGCCAGCAGCTTGCGGGTTAGCGGGACCTACAATGAGCAGTTCTTC.